These 25 T cell receptor beta chains originate from one sample sequenced in a study of blood T cell repertoires in COVID-19 (dated by TCRdb to about 2020). Library prep was done by the immunoSEQ multiplex PCR assay. Imported from immuneACCESS, the table was reduced by TCRdb to in-frame sequences with V and J called. These copies leave out some clones; in studies compared against another copy, an unresolved V gene accounts for under half, and the cause of the remainder is not known. This sample gives hundreds of thousands of clones in total; around 89% of them show up just once. Approximately 4.6% of the sample comes from the top ten. The specimen was peripheral blood. The receptors here all came from a man between 35 and 55 years old with acute or convalescent COVID-19.

The chain employs TRBV19 and TRBJ2-7, with 12 bases identical to TRBD2. The germline gives CDR1 LNHDA, CDR2 SQIVND (reference sequence). J gave up 7 bases and V 5 bases, and 9 bases lay outside the gene matches. This CDR3 region has 15 residues. DNA of the CDR3: TGTGCCAGTAGTGCCGGACTAGCGGGGCGGAGAGAGCAGTACTTC. Its protein is CASSAGLAGRREQYF.

The chain combines TRBV2 with TRBJ2-3; 13 bases match TRBD2. This CDR3 spans 16 amino acids. V dropped 6 bases and J dropped 2; count of bases not matched to a gene: 5. Germline-derived CDR1 and CDR2 are SNHLY and FYNNEI. CDR3 nucleotides: TGTGCCAGCAGGGGGACTAGCGGGATTCTCACAGATACGCAGTATTTT. It translates to CASRGTSGILTDTQYF.

J is TRBJ2-1 and V is TRBV7-6; 7 bases agree with TRBD2. The CDR3 has 16 residues. CDR1 and CDR2 (germline): SGHVS, FNYEAQ. The junction had 11 bases not matched to a gene; V was cut back by 3 bases and J by 6 bases. CDR3 in amino acids: CASSFLSGGSGNEQFF. Written as DNA, the CDR3 is TGTGCCAGCAGCTTCCTCTCGGGGGGATCGGGCAATGAGCAGTTCTTC.

Remarks on this clone: The junction shows a germline mismatch at one end, possibly a read error. This rearrangement joins TRBV10-3 to TRBJ1-5, with TRBD1 identical over 9 bases. The CDR3 extends over 15 amino acids. The germline V gene encodes CDR1 ENHRY and CDR2 SYGVKD. CDR3 protein: CAISEWTGGNQPQHF. In DNA, the CDR3 is TGTGCCATCAGCGAGTGGACAGGGGGCAATCAGCCCCAGCATTTT.

The chain employs TRBV25-1 and TRBJ1-2; D gene uncertain. Germline V gene lookup returns CDR1 MGHDK and CDR2 SYGVNS. This CDR3 has 15 amino acids. Trimming pared 3 bases from V and 8 bases from J, leaving 19 bases between. The CDR3 here is CASSDSPYGGVGYTF. The CDR3 DNA reads TGTGCCAGCAGTGATTCTCCCTACGGCGGGGTCGGCTACACCTTC.

The rearrangement uses TRBV19 and TRBJ1-6; 7 positions agree with TRBD1. This CDR3 has 16 residues. The germline V gene has CDR1 LNHDA and CDR2 SQIVND (reference sequence). Germline trimming cut 5 bases from V and 2 bases from J; bases unmatched to any gene: 6. CDR3 loop: CASSPRQGPYNSPLHF. The CDR3 DNA reads as TGTGCCAGTAGTCCGCGACAGGGACCCTATAATTCACCCCTCCACTTT.

The chain carries TRBV10-3 and TRBJ1-3, with 7 bases fitting TRBD1. The V and J ends lost 8 bases and 0 bases, in that order; junction bases with no gene match: 4. Germline V lookup: CDR1 ENHRY, CDR2 SYGVKD. The CDR3 is 14 amino acids. The CDR3 DNA sequence: TGTGCCATCGGGGGACAGAACTCTGGAAACACCATATATTTT. It translates to CAIGGQNSGNTIYF.

This chain links TRBV6-6 with TRBJ1-2; 8 bases agree with TRBD1. Trimming at V came to 5 bases and at J to 6 bases, leaving 14 bases not matched to a gene. The germline V gene has CDR1 MNHNY and CDR2 SVGAGI (reference sequence). This CDR3 comprises 16 residues. This CDR3 reads CASSPIRTGSENGYTF. The CDR3 coding sequence is TGTGCCAGCAGTCCCATTCGGACAGGGAGTGAGAATGGCTACACCTTC.

The rearrangement links TRBV6-5 to TRBJ1-2, with 8 bases fitting TRBD1. Per the germline V gene, CDR1 is MNHEY and CDR2 is SVGAGI. The ends lost 2 bases at V and 7 bases at J; junction bases unmatched: 6. CDR3 length: 14 residues. CDR3 DNA: TGTGCCAGCAGTTACAGGACAGGGAACGGTGGCTACACCTTC. Translating gives CASSYRTGNGGYTF.

This chain connects TRBV7-8 to TRBJ1-1; D perhaps matches TRBD1 (5 bases). Trimming shortened V by 4 bases and J by 0 bases, and 18 bases separated the two germline ends. This CDR3 region has 17 residues. Germline lookup yields CDR1 SGHVS and CDR2 FQNEAQ. CDR3 bases: TGTGCCAGCAGCTCTCCCCCCGGGGGTGACATGAACACTGAAGCTTTCTTT. As protein: CASSSPPGGDMNTEAFF.

CDR3: CASSGGQGSSYNEQFF. The CDR3 region has the DNA TGTGCCAGCAGCGGCGGGCAGGGGAGCTCCTACAATGAGCAGTTCTTC. The chain joins TRBV7-9 to TRBJ2-1; possible D gene TRBD1, 6 bases. Germline V gene data show CDR1 as SEHNR and CDR2 as FQNEAQ (reference sequence). Trimming pared 5 bases from V and 0 bases from J, leaving 14 bases between. The CDR3 sequence is 16 residues long. Full variable domain (outside the CDR3, taken from reference TRBV7-9 and TRBJ2-1): DTGVSQNPRHKITKRGQNVTFRCDPISEHNRLYWYRQTLGQGPEFLTYFQNEAQLEKSRLLSDRFSAERPKGSFSTLEIQRTEQGDSAMYLCASSGGQGSSYNEQFFGPGTRLTVL.

This chain links TRBV20-1 with TRBJ2-1; possible D gene TRBD1, 5 bases. The CDR3 is made up of 11 amino acids. V was clipped by 2 bases and J by 10 bases, with 9 bases between them. CDR1 DFQATT and CDR2 SNEGSKA come from the germline V gene (reference sequence). CDR3 nucleotides: TGCAGTGCTAGACAGGGCAGCGAGCAGTTCTTC. Translated, it gives CSARQGSEQFF.

The V gene is TRBV14, the J gene TRBJ1-3, with a possible D match to TRBD1 (5 bases). The V gene's germline CDR1 is SGHDN and CDR2 FVKESK. V lost 1 base, J lost 2 bases, and 15 bases lay in between. The CDR3 extends over 17 amino acids. CDR3 coding DNA: TGTGCCAGCAGCCAAGGAAAGGGCAGGGATACTGGAAACACCATATATTTT. Its protein is CASSQGKGRDTGNTIYF.

The chain joins TRBV4-1 to TRBJ1-5; D perhaps matches TRBD1 (6 bases). Germline loops: CDR1 MGHRA, CDR2 YSYEKL. This CDR3 spans 17 amino acids. Trimming took off 1 base at V and 4 bases at J, with 17 bases between the two ends. CDR3: CASSQGGRGITNQPQHF. CDR3 nucleotide sequence: TGCGCCAGCAGCCAAGGAGGCAGGGGCATAACAAATCAGCCCCAGCATTTT.

The chain employs TRBV21-1 and TRBJ1-3; the table gives TRBD1 as D, unverified against the DNA. TRBV21-1 is given as a pseudogene. CDR3 length: 14 residues. The CDR3 loop is CARDSFPSGNTIYF. The CDR3 bases are TGTGCCAGGGACAGTTTTCCATCTGGAAACACCATATATTTT.

As concerns this clone: Different DNA sequences within this sample yield the same CDR3. This sequence joins TRBV5-1 and TRBJ2-1; no definite D call. The CDR3 sequence is 12 residues long. Trimming cost V 4 bases and J 5 bases, with 7 bases left between them. CDR1 is SGHRS and CDR2 is YFSETQ in the germline V gene. The DNA of the CDR3 is TGCGCCAGCAGCCGTTCCGACAATGAGCAGTTCTTC. Protein sequence: CASSRSDNEQFF.

The V gene is TRBV3-1 (or the pseudogene TRBV3-2), the J gene TRBJ2-2; D gene uncertain. CDR3 length: 16 amino acids. Germline CDR1 LGHDT, CDR2 YNNKEL (reference sequence). V lost 4 bases and J 5 bases, leaving 17 bases between the germline ends. CDR3 region: CASSLLLSSVTGELFF. The CDR3 bases are TGTGCCAGCAGCCTCCTACTGAGTTCGGTAACCGGGGAGCTGTTTTTT.

This clone was recorded once. The chain carries TRBV5-4 and TRBJ2-7, with D tentatively TRBD2 (6 bases). The CDR3 has 17 amino acids. CDR1 is SGHNT, CDR2 YYREEE, per germline (reference sequence). V dropped 2 bases and J dropped 2 bases, with 20 bases sitting between them. This CDR3 is CASSFIWSGRSTYEQYF. The DNA of the CDR3 is TGTGCCAGCAGCTTCATTTGGAGCGGGCGCTCTACCTACGAGCAGTACTTC.

The rearrangement joins TRBV3-1 (or the pseudogene TRBV3-2) to TRBJ2-2; D unresolved. This CDR3 is built from 15 residues. V gave up 6 bases and J gave up 0 bases, with 11 bases separating them. Germline loops: CDR1 LGHDT, CDR2 YNNKEL (reference sequence). Here the CDR3 reads CASSPFQANTGELFF. The DNA for the CDR3 is TGTGCCAGCAGTCCCTTTCAGGCGAACACCGGGGAGCTGTTTTTT.

This chain links TRBV6-5 with TRBJ1-2; 7 bases match TRBD1. The CDR3 covers 13 residues. CDR1 and CDR2 from the germline V gene are MNHEY and SVGAGI. V shed 5 bases, J shed 8 bases, and the junction held 8 bases outside the gene matches. The CDR3 DNA reads as TGTGCCAGCAGTCCTAGGGGGCTCAGCGGCTACACCTTC. It is translated as CASSPRGLSGYTF.

The V call is TRBV5-4, the J call TRBJ2-3; TRBD1 matches at 11 bases. Germline V gene data show CDR1 as SGHNT and CDR2 as YYREEE (reference sequence). V was clipped by 5 bases and J by 0 bases; unmatched bases: 2. The CDR3 extends over 15 amino acids. CDR3 nucleotides: TGTGCCAGCAGTGGGACAGGGGGTAGCACAGATACGCAGTATTTT. This sequence encodes CASSGTGGSTDTQYF.

This clone was recorded once. The rearrangement uses TRBV4-2 and TRBJ2-2, with TRBD2 matching over 8 bases. CDR3 length: 15 amino acids. J gave up 6 bases and V 3 bases, and 6 bases lay outside the gene matches. Germline assignment: CDR1 LGHNA and CDR2 YNFKEQ. CDR3 coding DNA: TGTGCCAGCAGCCAGACCGGGGGGGATCCCGGGGAGCTGTTTTTT. Translation: CASSQTGGDPGELFF.

On this clone itself: Other DNA sequences in this specimen translate into the identical CDR3. This chain connects TRBV30 to TRBJ1-5; D possibly corresponds to TRBD1 (5 bases). The ends were cut back, 0 bases at V and 5 bases at J, with 11 bases in the middle. CDR3 size: 14 residues. Germline CDR1 is GTSNPN and CDR2 is SVGIG (reference sequence). CDR3 amino acids: CAWSVGQGYQPQHF. The DNA for the CDR3 is TGTGCCTGGAGTGTAGGGCAGGGCTATCAGCCCCAGCATTTT.

This chain links TRBV24-1 with TRBJ1-2; 11 bases match TRBD1. Germline CDR1 reads KGHDR; CDR2 reads SFDVKD. The CDR3 runs to 14 residues. J was trimmed by 8 bases and V by 4 bases; bases with no gene match: 5. The CDR3 sequence: CATSDGTGGGGYTF. The CDR3 DNA follows: TGTGCCACCAGTGACGGGACAGGGGGTGGAGGCTACACCTTC.

This clone was found a few times. The chain combines TRBV6-2 or TRBV6-3 with TRBJ2-1, with 9 bases aligning to TRBD2. Germline CDR1 MNHEY, CDR2 SVGEGT. This CDR3 is 15 amino acids long. J gave up 7 bases and V 4 bases, and 8 bases lay outside the gene matches. CDR3 bases: TGTGCCAGCAGTTCAGTGACTAGCGGCCCTAATGAGCAGTTCTTC. Its translation: CASSSVTSGPNEQFF.